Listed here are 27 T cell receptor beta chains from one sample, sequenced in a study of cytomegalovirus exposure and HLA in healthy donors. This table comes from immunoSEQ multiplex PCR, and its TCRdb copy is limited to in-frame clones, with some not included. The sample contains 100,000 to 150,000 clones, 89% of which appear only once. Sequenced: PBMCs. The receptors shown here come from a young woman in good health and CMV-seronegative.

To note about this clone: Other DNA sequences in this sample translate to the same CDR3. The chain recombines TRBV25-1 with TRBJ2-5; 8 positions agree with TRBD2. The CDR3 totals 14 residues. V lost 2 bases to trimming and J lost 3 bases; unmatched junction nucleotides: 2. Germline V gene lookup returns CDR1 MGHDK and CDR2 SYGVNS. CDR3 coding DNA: TGTGCCAGCAGTGAAACTAGCGGAGAAGAGACCCAGTACTTC. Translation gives CASSETSGEETQYF.

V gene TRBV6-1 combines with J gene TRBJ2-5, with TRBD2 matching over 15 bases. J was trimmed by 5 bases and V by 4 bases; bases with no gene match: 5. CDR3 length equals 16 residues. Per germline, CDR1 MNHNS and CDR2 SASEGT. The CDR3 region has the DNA TGTGCCAGCAGTGCCGGACTAGCGGGGGGGCGGGAGACCCAGTACTTC. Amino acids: CASSAGLAGGRETQYF.

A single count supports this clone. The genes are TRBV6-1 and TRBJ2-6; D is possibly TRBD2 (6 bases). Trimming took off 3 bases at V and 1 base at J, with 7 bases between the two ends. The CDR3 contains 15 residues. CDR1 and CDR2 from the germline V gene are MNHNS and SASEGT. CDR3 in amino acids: CASSDGGSGANVLTF. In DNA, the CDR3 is TGTGCCAGCAGTGACGGGGGTTCTGGGGCCAACGTCCTGACTTTC.

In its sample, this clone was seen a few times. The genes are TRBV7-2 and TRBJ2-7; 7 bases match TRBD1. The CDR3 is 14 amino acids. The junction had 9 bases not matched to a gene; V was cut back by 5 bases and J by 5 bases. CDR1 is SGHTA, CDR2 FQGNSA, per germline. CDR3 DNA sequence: TGTGCCAGCAGCACGGGACAGTTAGGCCACGAGCAGTACTTC. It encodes CASSTGQLGHEQYF.

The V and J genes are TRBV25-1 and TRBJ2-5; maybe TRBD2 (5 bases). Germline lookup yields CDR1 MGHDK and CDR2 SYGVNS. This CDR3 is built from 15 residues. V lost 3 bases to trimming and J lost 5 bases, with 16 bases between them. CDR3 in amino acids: CASSDFGERTETQYF. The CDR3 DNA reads TGTGCCAGCAGTGATTTTGGGGAGAGGACGGAGACCCAGTACTTC.

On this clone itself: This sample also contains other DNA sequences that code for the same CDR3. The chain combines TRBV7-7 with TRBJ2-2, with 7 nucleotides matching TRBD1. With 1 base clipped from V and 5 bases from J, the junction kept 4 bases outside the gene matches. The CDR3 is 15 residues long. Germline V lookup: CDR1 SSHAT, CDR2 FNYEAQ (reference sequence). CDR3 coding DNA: TGTGCCAGCAGCTTAGGACAGGGTCTAACCGGGGAGCTGTTTTTT. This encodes CASSLGQGLTGELFF.

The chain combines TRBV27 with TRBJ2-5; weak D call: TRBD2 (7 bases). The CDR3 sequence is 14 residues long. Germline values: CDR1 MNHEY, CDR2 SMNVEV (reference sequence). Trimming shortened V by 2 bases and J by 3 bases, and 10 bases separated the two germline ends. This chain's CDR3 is CASSLRGAEETQYF. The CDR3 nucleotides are TGTGCCAGCAGTTTACGGGGGGCTGAAGAGACCCAGTACTTC.

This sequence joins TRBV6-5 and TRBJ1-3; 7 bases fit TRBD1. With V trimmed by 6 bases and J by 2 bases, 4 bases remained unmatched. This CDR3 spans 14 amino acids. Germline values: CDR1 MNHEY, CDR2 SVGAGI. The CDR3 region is CASSKTGTGNTIYF. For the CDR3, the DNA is TGTGCCAGCAGCAAGACAGGGACTGGAAACACCATATATTTT.

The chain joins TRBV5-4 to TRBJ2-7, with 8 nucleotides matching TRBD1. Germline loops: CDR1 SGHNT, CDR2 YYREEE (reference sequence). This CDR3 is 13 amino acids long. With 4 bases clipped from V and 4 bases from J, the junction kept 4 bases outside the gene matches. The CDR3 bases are TGTGCCAGCAGCCCGGGGGACAGGTACGAGCAGTACTTC. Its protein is CASSPGDRYEQYF.

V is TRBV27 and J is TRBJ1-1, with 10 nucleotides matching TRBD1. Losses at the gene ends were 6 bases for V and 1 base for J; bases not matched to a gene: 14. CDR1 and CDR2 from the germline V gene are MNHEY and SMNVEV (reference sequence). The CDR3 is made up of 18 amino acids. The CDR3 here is CASSRGAGQGFRNTEAFF. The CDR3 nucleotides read TGTGCCAGCAGCAGGGGAGCGGGACAGGGGTTCAGGAACACTGAAGCTTTCTTT.

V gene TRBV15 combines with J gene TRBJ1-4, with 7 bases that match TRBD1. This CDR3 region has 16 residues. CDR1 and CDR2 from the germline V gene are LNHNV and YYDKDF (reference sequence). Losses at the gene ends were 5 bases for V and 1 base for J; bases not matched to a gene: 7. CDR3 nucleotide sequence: TGTGCCACCAGCGGACGGCCAGGGGGAACTAATGAAAAACTGTTTTTT. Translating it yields CATSGRPGGTNEKLFF.

The DNA of the CDR3 is TGTGCCAGCAGTGAACAGTATAATGAAAAACTGTTTTTT. Protein: CASSEQYNEKLFF. The chain links TRBV6-1 to TRBJ1-4, with D hard to call. CDR1 and CDR2 (germline): MNHNS, SASEGT. The CDR3 sequence is 13 residues long. Trimming took 2 bases from V and 4 from J, leaving 5 bases between them.

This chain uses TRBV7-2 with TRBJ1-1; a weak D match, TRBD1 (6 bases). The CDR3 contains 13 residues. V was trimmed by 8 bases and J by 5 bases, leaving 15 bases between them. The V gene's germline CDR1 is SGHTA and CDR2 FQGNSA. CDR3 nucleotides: TGTGCCAGCGGACAACAGGGAGGGACTGAAGCTTTCTTT. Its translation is CASGQQGGTEAFF.

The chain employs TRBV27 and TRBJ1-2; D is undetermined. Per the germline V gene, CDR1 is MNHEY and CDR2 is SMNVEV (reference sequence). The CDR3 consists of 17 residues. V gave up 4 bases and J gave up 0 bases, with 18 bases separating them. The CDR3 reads CASSSRRVLTANYGYTF. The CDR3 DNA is TGTGCCAGCAGTTCCCGGAGGGTGTTAACAGCTAACTATGGCTACACCTTC.

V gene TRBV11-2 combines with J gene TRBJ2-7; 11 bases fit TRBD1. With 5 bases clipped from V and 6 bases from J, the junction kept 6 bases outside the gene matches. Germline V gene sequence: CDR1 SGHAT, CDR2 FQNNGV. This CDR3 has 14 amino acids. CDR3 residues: CASSGQGAIGEQYV. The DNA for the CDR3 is TGTGCCAGCAGCGGACAGGGGGCGATCGGCGAGCAGTACGTC.

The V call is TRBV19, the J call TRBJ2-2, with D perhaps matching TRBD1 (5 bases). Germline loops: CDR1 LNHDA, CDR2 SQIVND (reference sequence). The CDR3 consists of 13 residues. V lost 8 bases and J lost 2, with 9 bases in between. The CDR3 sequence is CASPDSNTGELFF. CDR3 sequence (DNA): TGTGCCAGTCCTGACAGCAACACCGGGGAGCTGTTTTTT.

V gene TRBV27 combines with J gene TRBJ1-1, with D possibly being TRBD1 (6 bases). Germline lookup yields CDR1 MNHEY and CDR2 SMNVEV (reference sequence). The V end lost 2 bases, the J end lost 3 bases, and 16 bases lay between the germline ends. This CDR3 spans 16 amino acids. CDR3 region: CASSLGGGQYYTEAFF. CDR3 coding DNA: TGTGCCAGCAGTTTAGGGGGGGGGCAGTATTACACTGAAGCTTTCTTT.

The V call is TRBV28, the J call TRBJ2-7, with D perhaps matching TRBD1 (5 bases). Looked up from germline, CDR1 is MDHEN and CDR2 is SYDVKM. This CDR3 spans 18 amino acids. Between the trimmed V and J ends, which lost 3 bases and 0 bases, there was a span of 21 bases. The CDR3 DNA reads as TGTGCCAGCAGTTTTAGTCCTTTTCGTGTAGGGGACTCCTACGAGCAGTACTTC. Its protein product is CASSFSPFRVGDSYEQYF.

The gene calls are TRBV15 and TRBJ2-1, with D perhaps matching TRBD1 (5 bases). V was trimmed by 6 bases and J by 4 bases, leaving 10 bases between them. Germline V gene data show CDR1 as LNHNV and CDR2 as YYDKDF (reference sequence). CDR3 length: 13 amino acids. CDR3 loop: CATSIHRYNEQFF. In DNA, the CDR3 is TGTGCCACCAGTATCCACAGGTACAATGAGCAGTTCTTC.

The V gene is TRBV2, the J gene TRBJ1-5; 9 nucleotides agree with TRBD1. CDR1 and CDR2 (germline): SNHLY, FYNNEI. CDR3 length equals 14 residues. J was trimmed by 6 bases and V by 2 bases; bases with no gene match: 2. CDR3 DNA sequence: TGTGCCAGCAGTGAAAGGGACAGGGCTCAGCCCCAGCATTTT. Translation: CASSERDRAQPQHF.

The CDR3 loop is CASSVDHSYYGYTF. In nucleotides, the CDR3 is TGTGCCAGCAGTGTTGACCACAGCTACTATGGCTACACCTTC. The chain combines TRBV2 with TRBJ1-2; D remains unclear. CDR3 length: 14 amino acids. Per the germline V gene, CDR1 is SNHLY and CDR2 is FYNNEI. The germline V and J ends were trimmed by 4 bases and 3 bases, with 12 bases remaining between them.

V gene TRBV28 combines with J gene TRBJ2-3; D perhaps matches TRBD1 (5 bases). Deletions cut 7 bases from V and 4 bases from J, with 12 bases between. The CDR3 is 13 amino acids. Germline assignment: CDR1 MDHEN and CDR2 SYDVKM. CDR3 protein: CASKSRVPDTQYF. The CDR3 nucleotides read TGTGCCAGCAAGAGCAGGGTCCCAGATACGCAGTATTTT.

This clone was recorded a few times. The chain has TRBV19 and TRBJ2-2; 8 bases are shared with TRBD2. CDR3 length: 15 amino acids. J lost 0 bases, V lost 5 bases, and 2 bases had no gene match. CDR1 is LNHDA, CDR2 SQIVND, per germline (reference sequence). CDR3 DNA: TGTGCCAGTAGTGTTAGCGGGGCGAACACCGGGGAGCTGTTTTTT. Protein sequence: CASSVSGANTGELFF.

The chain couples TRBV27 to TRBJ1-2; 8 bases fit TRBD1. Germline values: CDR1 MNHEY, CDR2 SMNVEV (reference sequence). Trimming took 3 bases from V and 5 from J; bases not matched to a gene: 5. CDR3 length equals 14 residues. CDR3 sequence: CASSFAGGKYGYTF. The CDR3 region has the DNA TGTGCCAGCAGTTTTGCAGGGGGCAAGTATGGCTACACCTTC.

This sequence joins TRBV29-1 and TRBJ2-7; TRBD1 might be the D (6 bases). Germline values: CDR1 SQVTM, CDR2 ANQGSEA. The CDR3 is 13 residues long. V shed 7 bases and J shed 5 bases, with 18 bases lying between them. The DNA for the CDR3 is TGCAGCGCCAAACAGGGCTGGGAAAACGAGCAGTACTTC. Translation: CSAKQGWENEQYF.

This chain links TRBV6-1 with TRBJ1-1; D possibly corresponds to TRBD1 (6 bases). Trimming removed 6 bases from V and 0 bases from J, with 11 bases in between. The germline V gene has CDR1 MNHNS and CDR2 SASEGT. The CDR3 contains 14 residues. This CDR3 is CASRPGQMNTEAFF. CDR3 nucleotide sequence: TGTGCCAGCAGACCCGGACAGATGAACACTGAAGCTTTCTTT.

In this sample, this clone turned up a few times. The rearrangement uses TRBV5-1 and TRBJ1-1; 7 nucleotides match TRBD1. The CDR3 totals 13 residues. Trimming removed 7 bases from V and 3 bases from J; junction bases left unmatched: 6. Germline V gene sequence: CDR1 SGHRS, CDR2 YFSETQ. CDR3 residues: CASGTGDDTEAFF. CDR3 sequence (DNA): TGCGCCAGCGGAACAGGGGACGACACTGAAGCTTTCTTT.